This T cell receptor beta chain was observed in a study of T cells in Graves' hyperthyroidism and ophthalmopathy. Whole-study results and caveats: Model predictions of ophthalmopathy came a median around 6.5 months before onset. Stable hyperthyroidism was separated from ophthalmopathy by a model based on 13 V-J features.

There are 12 residues in the CDR3. Germline CDR1 and CDR2: WSHSY and SAAADI. Trimming cost V 7 bases and J 3 bases; bases outside gene matches: 3. Orbital computed tomography, thyroid ultrasound, serum thyroxine and TRAb, and clinical symptoms together informed the diagnoses. RNA transcripts gave rise to amplified TCR beta CDR3 regions. The HTBI set primed first-round TCR CDR3 RT-PCR. TCRdb passed the multiplex PCR reads through MiXCR, listing each CDR3 protein once. The sample consists of fewer than 450,000 distinct CDR3 sequences, approximately 17% of them appearing once. This clonotype has a handful of counts. The antigen is unknown.

The genes are TRBV10-2 and TRBJ2-7; 7 bases agree with TRBD1. This sequence originates from a man younger than 30 with Graves' ophthalmopathy. The sequencing input was blood. The CDR3 nucleotides are TGCGCCAGCAAGGGGGCCCTCTACGAGCAGTACTTC. Protein sequence: CASKGALYEQYF.